What follows is one TCR beta chain and its context. At least 7 million PBMCs were isolated per sample. This record belongs to a study of blood T cells in healthy people across ages. With a J-beta primer mix and a sample-barcoded 5' primer, a second PCR ran 7 to 11 cycles. A template-switch adaptor containing 12 random nucleotides labeled each cDNA molecule. In TCRdb, the 5' RACE reads were re-called with MiXCR into one record per CDR3 protein. The sample contains 600,000 to 850,000 distinct CDR3 sequences, 35% to 45% of which appear only once. The CDR3 length is 14 residues. With V trimmed by 7 bases and J by 4 bases, 9 bases remained unmatched. Germline CDR1 and CDR2: SNHLY and FYNNEI.

This receptor was taken from a woman aged 55-69 years in good health. The sequencing sample was made of blood. J is TRBJ2-5 and V is TRBV2, with 7 positions matching TRBD2. Here the CDR3 DNA reads TGTGCCAGCAAACGGCGGGAGAGTGTAGAGACCCAGTACTTC. It is translated as CASKRRESVETQYF.